This entry concerns a single TCR beta chain. The antigen remains unidentified. The study drew the donors from its approximately 120-subject validation cohort, separate from the roughly 670-subject first cohort. The method was immunoSEQ multiplex PCR; TCRdb's version includes in-frame clones alone and lacks a portion of them. The sample holds under 95,000 clones, 90% to 95% seen once. Germline V CDR1 and CDR2: SNHLY, FYNNEI. The CDR3 length is 13 residues. Trimming shortened V by 4 bases and J by 4 bases, and 8 bases separated the two germline ends. The data were obtained in a study of cytomegalovirus exposure and HLA in healthy donors. Study-level information: The same platform as the approximately 670 first-cohort repertoires was used for the 130 or so validation repertoires, a later analysis reported. The study, taken as a whole, reports: According to reports, the classifier identified cytomegalovirus status with high specificity and sensitivity.

The sample taken for sequencing was PBMCs. V usage is TRBV2 and J usage is TRBJ2-1, with D unclear. The clonotype was recovered from a woman between 18 and 29 years old in good health and CMV-seronegative. CDR3 coding DNA: TGTGCCAGCAGTGGTCTGGAGTACAATGAGCAGTTCTTC. It specifies CASSGLEYNEQFF.